These T cell receptor beta chains were read from a single sample in a study of blood T cell repertoires in COVID-19. Produced via immunoSEQ multiplex PCR; TCRdb's table is partial and in-frame only. This table holds roughly 220,000 clones, approximately 86% found once. Sample: peripheral blood. The receptors derive from a woman between 50 and 59 years old with COVID-19, enrolled during active disease. CDR3s include the opening cysteine and the closing phenylalanine or tryptophan. D genes are given only for firm matches. Size tells how often a clone was seen (once, few, many) or the class of an expanded clone, and some rows leave it out.

j_call v_call clone_size d_call cdr3_aa cdr3_nt
TRBJ2-3 TRBV10-2 NA NA CASSESQTGTDTQYF TGCGCCAGCAGTGAGTCGCAGACTGGCACAGATACGCAGTATTTT
TRBJ2-7 TRBV30 few TRBD1 CAWNRGSSYEQYF TGTGCCTGGAACAGGGGTAGCTCCTACGAGCAGTACTTC
TRBJ1-3 TRBV19 once TRBD1 CASTDRVNTIYF TGTGCCAGTACGGACAGGGTTAACACCATATATTTT
TRBJ1-6 TRBV5-4 once NA CASSLRRGNSPLHF TGTGCCAGCAGCTTGAGAAGGGGTAATTCACCCCTCCACTTT
TRBJ2-5 TRBV6-4 NA TRBD1 CASSGQGSAETQYF TGTGCCAGCAGTGGACAGGGTTCCGCAGAGACCCAGTACTTC
TRBJ1-1 TRBV24-1 NA TRBD1 CATSGEGDRGPEAFF TGTGCCACCAGTGGTGAAGGGGACAGGGGCCCTGAAGCTTTCTTT
TRBJ2-1 TRBV6-5 NA NA CASSYQTDNEQFF TGTGCCAGCAGTTACCAGACAGACAATGAGCAGTTCTTC
TRBJ2-1 TRBV24-1 NA TRBD1 CATAHRGREHEQFF TGTGCCACCGCGCACAGGGGGCGTGAACATGAGCAGTTCTTC
TRBJ2-1 TRBV3-1/TRBV3-2 NA TRBD1 CASSQDFGQGDYRFF TGTGCCAGCAGCCAAGATTTTGGACAGGGGGACTACAGGTTCTTC
TRBJ1-6 TRBV18 NA TRBD1 CASSPKGQGASPLHF TGTGCCAGCTCACCAAAGGGACAGGGAGCTTCACCCCTCCACTTT
TRBJ2-4 TRBV21-1 NA NA CASSPRVSLNIQYF TGTGCCAGCAGCCCACGGGTCTCACTTAACATTCAGTACTTC
TRBJ1-4 TRBV19 NA NA CASMPTENEKLFF TGTGCCAGTATGCCCACAGAAAATGAAAAACTGTTTTTT
TRBJ2-1 TRBV12-3/TRBV12-4 NA TRBD1 CASGRGLEQFF TGTGCCAGCGGCAGGGGGCTTGAGCAGTTCTTC
TRBJ1-1 TRBV9 NA NA CASSVGGDGVGAFF TGTGCCAGCAGCGTAGGTGGAGACGGGGTCGGAGCTTTCTTT
TRBJ2-7 TRBV28 NA NA CASRVPGLHTYEQYF TGTGCCAGCAGGGTCCCGGGACTCCATACCTACGAGCAGTACTTC
TRBJ1-2 TRBV19 NA TRBD1 CASSTQGGYGYTF TGTGCCAGTAGTACCCAGGGGGGCTATGGCTACACCTTC
TRBJ1-4 TRBV5-1 NA TRBD1 CASSPGQGTDEKLFF TGCGCCAGCAGCCCGGGACAGGGGACAGATGAAAAACTGTTTTTT
TRBJ2-2 TRBV5-1 NA NA CASSFGLAPGPGTGELFF TGCGCCAGCAGCTTCGGCCTAGCCCCGGGTCCCGGGACCGGGGAGCTGTTTTTT
TRBJ2-1 TRBV29-1 NA NA CSVAPLYKIGEQFF TGCAGCGTTGCCCCCTTGTATAAGATCGGTGAGCAGTTCTTC
TRBJ1-1 TRBV19 NA NA CASSFQDSNPEAFF TGTGCCAGTAGTTTTCAGGACAGTAACCCTGAAGCTTTCTTT
TRBJ2-4 TRBV11-2 NA NA CASTPSGNIQYF TGTGCCAGCACCCCCTCAGGGAACATTCAGTACTTC
TRBJ1-2 TRBV2 NA TRBD1 CASSVTGGSSYGYTF TGTGCCAGCAGCGTTACAGGGGGCTCTAGCTATGGCTACACCTTC
TRBJ2-2 TRBV7-2 NA NA CASRRDSQNTGELFF TGTGCCAGCAGGAGGGACTCCCAGAACACCGGGGAGCTGTTTTTT
TRBJ1-6 TRBV9 NA NA CASSDSGILHF TGTGCCAGCAGCGACTCCGGGATTCTCCACTTT
TRBJ1-5 TRBV6-5 NA TRBD1 CASRRQGGGQPQHF TGTGCCAGCAGAAGACAGGGTGGTGGTCAGCCCCAGCATTTT
TRBJ2-1 TRBV6-5 few TRBD2 CASRGRGGYNEQFF TGTGCCAGCAGAGGGAGGGGAGGTTACAATGAGCAGTTCTTC
TRBJ2-2 TRBV19 NA NA CASSVDGGRRGELFF TGTGCCAGTAGTGTCGACGGGGGAAGGAGAGGGGAGCTGTTTTTT
TRBJ2-7 TRBV19 NA TRBD1 CASSIGPGGPEQYF TGTGCCAGTAGTATAGGGCCAGGGGGCCCCGAGCAGTACTTC
TRBJ2-3 TRBV20-1 NA NA CSASIPTGTSTDTQYF TGCAGTGCTAGTATCCCTACGGGGACTAGCACAGATACGCAGTATTTT
TRBJ1-2 TRBV6-5 NA TRBD1 CASFKGQGFYGYTF TGTGCCAGCTTCAAAGGACAGGGATTCTATGGCTACACCTTC
TRBJ2-1 TRBV6-5 NA NA CASGPGTLIYNEQFF TGTGCCAGCGGACCCGGGACACTCATCTACAATGAGCAGTTCTTC
TRBJ2-5 TRBV29-1 NA TRBD2 CSVEPGTIEQTQYF TGCAGCGTTGAACCCGGGACTATTGAACAGACCCAGTACTTC
TRBJ2-3 TRBV7-2 once TRBD2 CASSLSGSGGAIDTQYF TGTGCCAGCAGCTTATCTGGGAGCGGGGGGGCCATAGATACGCAGTATTTT
TRBJ2-2 TRBV10-2 NA NA CASSARGSPGELFF TGCGCCAGCAGTGCAAGAGGCAGTCCCGGGGAGCTGTTTTTT
TRBJ1-6 TRBV30 NA NA CASTDRRPDSPLHF TGTGCCTCCACGGACAGACGGCCCGATTCACCCCTCCACTTT
TRBJ2-7 TRBV5-1 NA TRBD2 CASSTGTSGGEQYF TGCGCCAGCAGCACCGGGACTAGCGGGGGAGAGCAGTACTTC
TRBJ2-7 TRBV7-9 NA NA CASSAGTLFLGAYEQYF TGTGCCAGCAGCGCCGGGACACTTTTTTTGGGGGCCTACGAGCAGTACTTC
TRBJ2-3 TRBV11-1 NA NA CASSPSGPSDTQYF TGTGCCAGCAGCCCCTCAGGCCCTAGCGATACGCAGTATTTT
TRBJ2-3 TRBV19 NA NA CASSIERPTDTQYF TGTGCCAGTAGTATCGAGAGGCCCACAGATACGCAGTATTTT
TRBJ1-1 TRBV5-1 NA TRBD1 CASSFGQDTEAFF TGCGCCAGCAGCTTCGGACAGGACACTGAAGCTTTCTTT
TRBJ2-7 TRBV30 NA NA CAWRAAYEQYF TGTGCCTGGAGGGCTGCCTACGAGCAGTACTTC
TRBJ2-7 TRBV5-1 NA NA CASSTYEQYF TGCGCCAGCAGTACATACGAGCAGTACTTC
TRBJ2-2 TRBV6-2/TRBV6-3 NA NA CASSYTEGTGELFF TGTGCCAGCAGTTACACGGAGGGCACCGGGGAGCTGTTTTTT
TRBJ2-2 TRBV2 NA NA CASSLGADFTGELFF TGTGCCAGCAGTCTAGGGGCAGATTTCACCGGGGAGCTGTTTTTT
TRBJ1-6 TRBV7-9 NA NA CASSYQGMESPLHF TGTGCCAGCAGCTATCAGGGGATGGAATCACCCCTCCACTTT
TRBJ2-1 TRBV20-1 NA TRBD1 CSASTGRGHDEQFF TGCAGTGCTAGTACCGGCAGGGGGCATGATGAGCAGTTCTTC
TRBJ2-3 TRBV9 NA NA CASSVRQVAEDTQYF TGTGCCAGCAGCGTAAGGCAAGTAGCGGAAGATACGCAGTATTTT
TRBJ2-1 TRBV27 once NA CASRERGTYNEQFF TGTGCCAGCCGAGAAAGGGGCACCTACAATGAGCAGTTCTTC
TRBJ1-1 TRBV30 NA NA CAWSTGLGTEAFF TGTGCCTGGAGTACAGGGTTGGGCACTGAAGCTTTCTTT
TRBJ2-2 TRBV5-1 few TRBD2 CASSPGLARTGELFF TGCGCCAGCAGCCCGGGACTAGCTAGGACCGGGGAGCTGTTTTTT
TRBJ1-4 TRBV3-1/TRBV3-2 NA NA CASSRGSGGAKGKLFF TGTGCCAGCAGCCGAGGAAGCGGGGGGGCGAAGGGTAAACTGTTTTTT
TRBJ1-5 TRBV6-1 few TRBD1 CASGEGGSQPQHF TGTGCCAGCGGTGAAGGGGGCAGTCAGCCCCAGCATTTT
TRBJ2-1 TRBV30 NA TRBD2 CAWSVLGLVNNEQFF TGTGCCTGGAGTGTCCTGGGACTAGTGAACAATGAGCAGTTCTTC
TRBJ2-3 TRBV28 NA NA CASSLVEGRTDTQYF TGTGCCAGCAGTTTAGTAGAGGGAAGAACAGATACGCAGTATTTT
TRBJ2-6 TRBV2 once NA CASSDRGTGANVLTF TGTGCCAGCAGTGACAGGGGAACCGGGGCCAACGTCCTGACTTTC